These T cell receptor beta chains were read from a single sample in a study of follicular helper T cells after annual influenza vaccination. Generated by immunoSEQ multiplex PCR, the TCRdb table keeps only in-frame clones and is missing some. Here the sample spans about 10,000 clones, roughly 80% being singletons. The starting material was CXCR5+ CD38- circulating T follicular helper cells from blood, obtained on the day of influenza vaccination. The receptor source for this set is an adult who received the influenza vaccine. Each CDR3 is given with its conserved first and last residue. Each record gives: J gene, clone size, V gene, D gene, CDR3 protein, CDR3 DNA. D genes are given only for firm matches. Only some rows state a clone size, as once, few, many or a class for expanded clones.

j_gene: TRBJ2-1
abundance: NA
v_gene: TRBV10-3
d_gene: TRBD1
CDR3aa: CAISKQGGSYNEQFF
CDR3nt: TGTGCCATCAGCAAACAGGGGGGCTCCTACAATGAGCAGTTCTTC

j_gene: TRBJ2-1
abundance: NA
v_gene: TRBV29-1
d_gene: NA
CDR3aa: CSVNREGQGFF
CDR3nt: TGCAGCGTTAACAGGGAAGGCCAGGGGTTCTTC

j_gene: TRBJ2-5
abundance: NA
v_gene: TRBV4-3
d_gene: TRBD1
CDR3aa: CASSQNAGQVFQETQYF
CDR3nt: TGCGCCAGCAGCCAAAATGCCGGACAGGTATTTCAAGAGACCCAGTACTTC

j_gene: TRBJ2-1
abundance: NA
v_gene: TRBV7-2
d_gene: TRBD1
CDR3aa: CASTRDRGSYNEQFF
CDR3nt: TGTGCCAGCACAAGAGACAGGGGCTCCTACAATGAGCAGTTCTTC

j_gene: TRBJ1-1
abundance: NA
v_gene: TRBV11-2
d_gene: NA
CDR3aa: CASSLDSFDTEAFF
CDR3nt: TGTGCCAGCAGCCTGGACAGCTTTGACACTGAAGCTTTCTTT

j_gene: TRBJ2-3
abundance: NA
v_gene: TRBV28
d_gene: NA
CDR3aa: CASSFGEGSTDTQYF
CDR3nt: NA

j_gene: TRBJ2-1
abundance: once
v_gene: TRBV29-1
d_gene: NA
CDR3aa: CSAKGTGNEQFF
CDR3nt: TGCAGCGCCAAAGGGACCGGCAATGAGCAGTTCTTC

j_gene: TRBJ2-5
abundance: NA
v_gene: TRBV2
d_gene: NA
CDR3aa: CASHGDRPGETQYF
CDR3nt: TGTGCCAGCCACGGGGACCGGCCAGGGGAGACCCAGTACTTC

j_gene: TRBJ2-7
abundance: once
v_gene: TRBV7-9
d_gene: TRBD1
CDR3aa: CASSSGQGTTEQYF
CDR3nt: TGTGCCAGCAGCTCCGGACAGGGGACTACGGAGCAGTACTTC

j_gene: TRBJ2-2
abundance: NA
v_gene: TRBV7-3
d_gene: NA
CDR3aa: CASSLVGGTGELFF
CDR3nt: TGTGCCAGCAGCTTAGTGGGGGGCACCGGGGAGCTGTTTTTT

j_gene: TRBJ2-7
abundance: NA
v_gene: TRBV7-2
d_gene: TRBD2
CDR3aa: CASSSQGGTSAYEQYF
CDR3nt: TGTGCCAGCAGCTCCCAGGGGGGGACTAGCGCATACGAGCAGTACTTC

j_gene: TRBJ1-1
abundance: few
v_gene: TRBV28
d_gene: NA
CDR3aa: CAGGSMNTEAFF
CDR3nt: TGTGCCGGGGGGTCTATGAACACTGAAGCTTTCTTT

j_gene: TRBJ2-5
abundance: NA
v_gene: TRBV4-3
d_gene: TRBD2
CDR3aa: CASSRVAGGQETQYF
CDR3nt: TGCGCCAGCAGCCGCGTAGCGGGGGGGCAAGAGACCCAGTACTTC

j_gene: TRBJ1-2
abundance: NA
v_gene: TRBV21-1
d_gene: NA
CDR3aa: CASRACYRKTYGYTF
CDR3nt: TGTGCCAGCAGAGCTTGCTACAGAAAGACCTATGGCTACACCTTC

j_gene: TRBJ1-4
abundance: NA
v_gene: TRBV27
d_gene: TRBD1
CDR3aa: CASSLETGGKLFF
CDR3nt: TGTGCCAGCAGTCTAGAGACAGGGGGAAAACTGTTTTTT

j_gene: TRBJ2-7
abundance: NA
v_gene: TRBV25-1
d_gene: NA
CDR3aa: CASSGSTATSSYEQYF
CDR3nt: TGTGCCAGCAGTGGGTCTACAGCGACAAGCTCCTACGAGCAGTACTTC

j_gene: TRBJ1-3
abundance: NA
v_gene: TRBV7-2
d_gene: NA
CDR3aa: CASSSQGTASGNTIYF
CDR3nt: TGTGCCAGCAGCTCCCAGGGGACGGCCTCTGGAAACACCATATATTTT

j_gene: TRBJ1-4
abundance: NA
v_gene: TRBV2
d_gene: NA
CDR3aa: CASAVSTNEKLFF
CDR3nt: TGTGCCAGCGCGGTGTCCACTAATGAAAAACTGTTTTTT

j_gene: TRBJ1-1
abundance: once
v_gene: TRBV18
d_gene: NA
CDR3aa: CASSPRVGGATEAFF
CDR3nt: TGTGCCAGCTCACCCCGGGTTGGGGGGGCCACTGAAGCTTTCTTT

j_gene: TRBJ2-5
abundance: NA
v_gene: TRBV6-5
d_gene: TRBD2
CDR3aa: CASSYRRGGQETQYF
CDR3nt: TGTGCCAGCAGTTACCGGCGGGGGGGCCAAGAGACCCAGTACTTC

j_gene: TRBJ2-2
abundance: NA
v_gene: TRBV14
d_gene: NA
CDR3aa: CASSQDRTTTGELFF
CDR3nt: TGTGCCAGCAGCCAAGATCGCACAACCACCGGGGAGCTGTTTTTT

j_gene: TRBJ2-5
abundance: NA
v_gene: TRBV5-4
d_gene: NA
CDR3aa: CASSLATGSQETQYF
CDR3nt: TGTGCCAGCAGCTTGGCCACAGGTTCCCAAGAGACCCAGTACTTC

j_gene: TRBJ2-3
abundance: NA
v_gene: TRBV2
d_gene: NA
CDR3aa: CASSRRDTQYF
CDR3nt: TGTGCCAGCAGTCGGCGGGATACGCAGTATTTT

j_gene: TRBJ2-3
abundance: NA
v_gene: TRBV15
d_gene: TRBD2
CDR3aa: CATSRDPLLAGFTDTQYF
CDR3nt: TGTGCCACCAGCAGAGACCCTTTACTAGCGGGATTCACAGATACGCAGTATTTT

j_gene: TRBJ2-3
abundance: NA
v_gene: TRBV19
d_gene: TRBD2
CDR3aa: CASSSSSGGTDTQYF
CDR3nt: TGTGCCAGTAGCTCCTCCAGCGGGGGCACAGATACGCAGTATTTT

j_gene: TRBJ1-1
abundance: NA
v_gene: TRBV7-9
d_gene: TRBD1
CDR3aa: CASGRGTGRTEAFF
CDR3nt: TGTGCCAGCGGACGGGGGACAGGGCGGACTGAAGCTTTCTTT

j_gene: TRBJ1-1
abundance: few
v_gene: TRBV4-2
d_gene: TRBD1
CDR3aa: CASGTDVMNTEAFF
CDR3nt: TGTGCCAGCGGGACAGACGTAATGAACACTGAAGCTTTCTTT

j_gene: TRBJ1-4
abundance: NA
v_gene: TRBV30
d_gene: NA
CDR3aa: CAWSRLINEKLFF
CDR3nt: TGTGCCTGGAGCAGACTGATTAATGAAAAACTGTTTTTT

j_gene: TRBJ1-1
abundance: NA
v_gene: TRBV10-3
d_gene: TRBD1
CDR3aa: CAISESDRSNTEAFF
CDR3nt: TGTGCCATCAGTGAGTCGGACAGGAGCAACACTGAAGCTTTCTTT

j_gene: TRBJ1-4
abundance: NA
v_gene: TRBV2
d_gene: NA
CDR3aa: CASSEQPEKLFF
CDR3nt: TGTGCCAGCAGTGAGCAGCCAGAAAAACTGTTTTTT

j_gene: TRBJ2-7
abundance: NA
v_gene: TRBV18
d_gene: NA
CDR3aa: CASSFSYEQYF
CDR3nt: TGTGCCAGCTCCTTTAGCTACGAGCAGTACTTC

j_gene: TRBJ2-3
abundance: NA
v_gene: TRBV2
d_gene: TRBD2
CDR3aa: CASSQSGGARDTQYF
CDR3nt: TGTGCCAGCAGCCAGAGCGGGGGGGCGAGAGATACGCAGTATTTT

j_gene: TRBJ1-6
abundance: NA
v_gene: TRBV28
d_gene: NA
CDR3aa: CASGDRGSRDNSPLHF
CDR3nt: TGTGCCAGCGGAGATCGGGGAAGTCGGGATAATTCACCCCTCCACTTT

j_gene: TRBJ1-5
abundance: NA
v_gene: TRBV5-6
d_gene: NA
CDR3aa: CASSLSGNQPQHF
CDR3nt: TGTGCCAGCAGCTTGAGCGGCAATCAGCCCCAGCATTTT

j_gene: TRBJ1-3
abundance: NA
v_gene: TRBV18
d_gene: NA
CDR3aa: CASSPLGNSGNTIYF
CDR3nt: TGTGCCAGCTCACCACTGGGGAACTCTGGAAACACCATATATTTT

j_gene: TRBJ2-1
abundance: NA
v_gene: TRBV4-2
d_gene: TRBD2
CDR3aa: CASSQSGTLGNEQFF
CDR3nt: TGTGCCAGCAGCCAGAGCGGGACCTTGGGGAATGAGCAGTTCTTC

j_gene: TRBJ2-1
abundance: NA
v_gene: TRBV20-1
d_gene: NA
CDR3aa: CSAPQYNEQFF
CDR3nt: TGCAGTGCTCCCCAATACAATGAGCAGTTCTTC

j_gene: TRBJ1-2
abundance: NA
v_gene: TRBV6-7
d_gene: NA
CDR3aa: CASSYSGQKEGRGYTF
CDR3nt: TGTGCCAGCAGTTACTCCGGACAGAAGGAAGGCCGTGGCTACACCTTC

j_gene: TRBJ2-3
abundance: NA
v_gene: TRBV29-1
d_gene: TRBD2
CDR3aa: CSAVGGLAGGPGTDTQYF
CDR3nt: TGCAGCGCCGTCGGCGGGCTAGCGGGGGGGCCTGGCACAGATACGCAGTATTTT

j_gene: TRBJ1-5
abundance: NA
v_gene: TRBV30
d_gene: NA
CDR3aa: CASDGGADQPQHF
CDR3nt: TGTGCCTCAGATGGGGGGGCAGATCAGCCCCAGCATTTT

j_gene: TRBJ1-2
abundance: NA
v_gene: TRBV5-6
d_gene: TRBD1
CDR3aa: CASSFLDRGNYGYTF
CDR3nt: TGTGCCAGCAGCTTCCTGGACAGGGGCAACTATGGCTACACCTTC

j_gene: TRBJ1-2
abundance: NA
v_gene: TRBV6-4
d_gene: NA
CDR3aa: CASSAGGGPNYGYTF
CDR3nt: TGTGCCAGCAGTGCTGGAGGGGGGCCGAACTATGGCTACACCTTC

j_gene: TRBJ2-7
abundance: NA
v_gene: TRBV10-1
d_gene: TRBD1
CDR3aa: CASSEVGWRQGSYEQYF
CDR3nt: TGCGCCAGCAGTGAAGTGGGGTGGCGACAGGGCTCCTACGAGCAGTACTTC

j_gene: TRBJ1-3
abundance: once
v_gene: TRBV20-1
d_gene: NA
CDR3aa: CSARVANTIYF
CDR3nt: TGCAGTGCTAGAGTTGCAAACACCATATATTTT

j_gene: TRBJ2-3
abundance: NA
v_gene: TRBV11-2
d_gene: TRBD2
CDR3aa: CASSFRSGRTDTQYF
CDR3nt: TGTGCCAGCAGCTTTCGCAGCGGGAGAACAGATACGCAGTATTTT

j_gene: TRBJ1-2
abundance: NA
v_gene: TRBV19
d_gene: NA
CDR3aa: CATRPLGTYGYTF
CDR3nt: TGTGCCACCCGCCCCCTGGGGACCTATGGCTACACCTTC

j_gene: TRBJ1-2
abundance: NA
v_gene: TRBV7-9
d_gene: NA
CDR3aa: CASSSSGQNGYTF
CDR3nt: TGTGCCAGCAGCTCCTCTGGGCAGAATGGCTACACCTTC

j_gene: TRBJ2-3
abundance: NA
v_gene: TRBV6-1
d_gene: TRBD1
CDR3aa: CATLRDRGTDTQYF
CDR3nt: TGTGCCACACTCCGGGACAGAGGGACAGATACGCAGTATTTT

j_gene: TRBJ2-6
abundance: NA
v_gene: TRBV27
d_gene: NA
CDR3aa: CASSFISGANVLTF
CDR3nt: TGTGCCAGCAGTTTCATCTCTGGGGCCAACGTCCTGACTTTC

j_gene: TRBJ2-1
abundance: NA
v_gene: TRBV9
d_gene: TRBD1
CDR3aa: CASSVGGQGSYNEQFF
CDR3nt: TGTGCCAGCAGCGTAGGTGGACAGGGCTCCTACAATGAGCAGTTCTTC

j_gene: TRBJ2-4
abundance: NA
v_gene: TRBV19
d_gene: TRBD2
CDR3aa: CASSVGLASHIQYF
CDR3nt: TGTGCCAGTAGTGTGGGACTAGCATCGCACATTCAGTACTTC

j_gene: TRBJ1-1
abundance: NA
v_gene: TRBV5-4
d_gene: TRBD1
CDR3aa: CASSLTGDANTEAFF
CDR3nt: TGTGCCAGCAGCTTGACAGGGGATGCGAACACTGAAGCTTTCTTT

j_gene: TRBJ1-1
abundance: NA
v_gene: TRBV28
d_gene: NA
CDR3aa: CASSLEAPQAFF
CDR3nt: TGTGCCAGCAGTTTGGAGGCGCCGCAAGCTTTCTTT